This T cell receptor beta chain came from a study of T-cell memory formation after mild COVID-19. Broader study findings: Mostly located in CM and EM were contracting CD4+ clones, with contracting CD8+ clones located in EMRA.

TCRdb re-derived calls from the 5' RACE reads in MiXCR, one entry per CDR3 protein. The repertoire holds 410,000 or so distinct CDR3 sequences, with about 25% as singletons. Only a few counts were recorded for this clonotype. Its antigen remains unknown. V lost 0 bases and J 3 bases, leaving 17 bases between the germline ends. CDR1 is GTSNPN and CDR2 is SVGIG in the germline V gene (reference sequence). CDR3 length: 16 amino acids. This receptor was identified in an adult woman who had mild COVID-19 (a few samples of this study predate the infection). Cell type and time point are not known. Sequencing was carried out using PBMCs or a T cell subset sorted from them (not recorded which). The chain combines TRBV30 with TRBJ1-1, with D perhaps matching TRBD1 (6 bases). CDR3 region: CAWSVWHRQVYTEAFF. Written as DNA, the CDR3 is TGTGCCTGGAGTGTATGGCACCGACAGGTATACACTGAAGCTTTCTTT.